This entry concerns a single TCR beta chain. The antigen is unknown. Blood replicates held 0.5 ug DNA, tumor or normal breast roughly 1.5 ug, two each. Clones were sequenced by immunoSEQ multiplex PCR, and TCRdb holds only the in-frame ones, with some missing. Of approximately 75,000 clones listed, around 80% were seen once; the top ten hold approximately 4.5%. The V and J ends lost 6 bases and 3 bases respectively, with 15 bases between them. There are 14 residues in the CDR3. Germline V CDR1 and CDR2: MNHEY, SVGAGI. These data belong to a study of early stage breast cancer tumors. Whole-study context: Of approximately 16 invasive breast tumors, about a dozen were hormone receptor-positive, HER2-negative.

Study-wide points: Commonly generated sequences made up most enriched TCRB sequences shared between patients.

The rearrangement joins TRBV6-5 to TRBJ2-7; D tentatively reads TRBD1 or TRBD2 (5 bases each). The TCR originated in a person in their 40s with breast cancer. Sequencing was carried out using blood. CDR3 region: CASSRDAILYEQYF. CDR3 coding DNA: TGTGCCAGCAGCCGGGACGCGATTCTCTACGAGCAGTACTTC.